This record looks at one T cell receptor beta chain sequence and its context. Germline is not matched at one junction end, which may reflect a read error. The study profiled TCR beta VDJ and CDR3 using genomic DNA as template. MiXCR, run by TCRdb on the reads, gives a single entry per CDR3 protein. The sample yields around 250,000 distinct CDR3 sequences, approximately 82% seen once. This CDR3 is 13 amino acids long. Germline lookup yields CDR1 SGDLS and CDR2 YYNGEE. Patients sequenced had flow cytometry evidence of CD8+CD57+ cell expansion. Patients, without exception, had severe acquired aplastic anemia. Among the patients, none had received any therapy at the time of blood sampling. The data belong to a study of CD8+CD57+ T cells in acquired aplastic anemia. Across the study: Sorted cells (CD4+ and CD8+) yielded DNA amounts that averaged roughly 3 ug.

The source of this sequence is a human donor with aplastic anemia. This chain uses TRBV9 with TRBJ1-2; D not resolved. The sample consisted of sorted CD4+, CD8+, or CD8+CD57+ T cells (not recorded which) from PBMCs. This CDR3 reads CASSQGLAGVDAF. The CDR3 region has the DNA TGTGCCAGCAGCCAAGGCCTTGCAGGTGTCGACGCCTTC. The variable domain in full, with the rest retrieved from reference TRBV9 and TRBJ1-2, is DSGVTQTPKHLITATGQRVTLRCSPRSGDLSVYWYQQSLDQGLQFLIQYYNGEERAKGNILERFSAQQFPDLHSELNLSSLELGDSALYFCASSQGLAGVDAFGSGTRLTVV.